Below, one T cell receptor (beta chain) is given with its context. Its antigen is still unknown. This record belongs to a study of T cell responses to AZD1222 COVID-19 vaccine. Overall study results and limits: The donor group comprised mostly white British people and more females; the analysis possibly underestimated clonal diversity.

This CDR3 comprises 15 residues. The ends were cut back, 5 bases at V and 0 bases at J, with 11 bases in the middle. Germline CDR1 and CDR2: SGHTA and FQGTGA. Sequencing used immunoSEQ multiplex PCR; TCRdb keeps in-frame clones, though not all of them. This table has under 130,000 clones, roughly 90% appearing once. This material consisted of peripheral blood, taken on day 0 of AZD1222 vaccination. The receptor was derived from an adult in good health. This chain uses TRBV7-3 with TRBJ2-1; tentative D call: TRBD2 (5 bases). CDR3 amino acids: CASSLLGSSYNEQFF. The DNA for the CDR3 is TGTGCCAGCAGCCTACTAGGCAGCTCCTACAATGAGCAGTTCTTC.